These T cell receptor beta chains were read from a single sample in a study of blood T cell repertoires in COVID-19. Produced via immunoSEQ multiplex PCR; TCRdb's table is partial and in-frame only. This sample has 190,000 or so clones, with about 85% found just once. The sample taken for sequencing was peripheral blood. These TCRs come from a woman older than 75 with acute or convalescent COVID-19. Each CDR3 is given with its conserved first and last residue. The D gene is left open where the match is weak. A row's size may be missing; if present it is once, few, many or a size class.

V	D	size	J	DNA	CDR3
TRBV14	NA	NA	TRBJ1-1	TGTGCCAGCAGCCTACTCGGGGGGGCCGGGGCTGAAGCTTTCTTT	CASSLLGGAGAEAFF
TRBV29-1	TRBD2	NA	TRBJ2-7	TGCAGCGTTGGACTAGCCCCAAGCTCCTACGAGCAGTACTTC	CSVGLAPSSYEQYF
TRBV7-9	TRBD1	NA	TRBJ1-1	TGTGCCAGCAGCGACGGACAGGGAGCTTTCTTT	CASSDGQGAFF
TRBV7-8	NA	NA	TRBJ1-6	TGTGCCAGCACCGAACGGGGGGGGCCAGGAAATAATTCACCCCTCCACTTT	CASTERGGPGNNSPLHF
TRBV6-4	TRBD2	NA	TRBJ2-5	TGTGCCAGCAAGCCAGCGGGAGAGAACCAAGAGGCCCAGTACTTC	CASKPAGENQEAQYF
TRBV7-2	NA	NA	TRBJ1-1	TGTGCCAGCAGTAACGCGGACAGCTGGGCTGAAGCTTTCTTT	CASSNADSWAEAFF
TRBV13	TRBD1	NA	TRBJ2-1	TGTGCCAGCGCCTTCCAGGGGGATGAGCAGTTCTTC	CASAFQGDEQFF
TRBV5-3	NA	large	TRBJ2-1	TGTGCCAGAAGCCCGCTGTGGAGCGGCCCCGCCATGTCCTACAATGAGCAGTTCTTC	CARSPLWSGPAMSYNEQFF
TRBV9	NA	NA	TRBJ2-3	TGTGCCAGCAGCGTCCCAGGGGCAGATACGCAGTATTTT	CASSVPGADTQYF
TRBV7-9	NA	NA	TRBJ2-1	TGTGCCAGCAGCCGGGACTACAATGAGCAGTTCTTC	CASSRDYNEQFF
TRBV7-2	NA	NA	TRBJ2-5	TGTGCCAGCAGCTTAGGAGGGGGATACCAAGAGACCCAGTACTTC	CASSLGGGYQETQYF
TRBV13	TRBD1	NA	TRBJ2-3	TGTGCCAGCAGCCACCGGGACAGCAGCACAGATACGCAGTATTTT	CASSHRDSSTDTQYF
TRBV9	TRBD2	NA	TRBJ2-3	TGTGCCAGCAGCGCCTCGGGGCGGGGGATGAGAACAGATACGCAGTATTTT	CASSASGRGMRTDTQYF
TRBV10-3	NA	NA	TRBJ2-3	TGTGCCATCAGCCCGGGTGGCGTCCCAGATACGCAGTATTTT	CAISPGGVPDTQYF
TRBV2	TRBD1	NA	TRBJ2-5	TGTGCCAGCGAGAGCGAGGGGGCCCCCGTCGAGACCCAGTACTTC	CASESEGAPVETQYF
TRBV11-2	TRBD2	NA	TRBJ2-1	TGTGCCAGCAGCTTTAGCGGGAGGCCCCACAATGAGCAGTTCTTC	CASSFSGRPHNEQFF
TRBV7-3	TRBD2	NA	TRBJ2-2	TGTGCCAGCAGGCCAGGGACTAGCGGGAGTACGAACACCGGGGAGCTGTTTTTT	CASRPGTSGSTNTGELFF
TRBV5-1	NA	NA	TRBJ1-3	TGCGCCAGCAGCCAGGGTCTGGCTGGAAACACCATATATTTT	CASSQGLAGNTIYF
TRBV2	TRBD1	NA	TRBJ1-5	TGTGCCAGCAGGGGAGACAGGGGCGGACAGCCCCAGCATTTT	CASRGDRGGQPQHF
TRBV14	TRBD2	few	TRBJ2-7	TGTGCCAGCAGCACCCCTCCTGGACTAGCGGGGGGCGAGCAGTACTTC	CASSTPPGLAGGEQYF
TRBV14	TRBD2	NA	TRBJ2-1	TGTGCCAGCAGTCAGACTAGCGGGGGGGCCAATGAGCAGTTCTTC	CASSQTSGGANEQFF
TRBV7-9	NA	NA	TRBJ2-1	TGTGCCAGCAGCTTGGACGGAGGGGCTGAGCAGTTCTTC	CASSLDGGAEQFF
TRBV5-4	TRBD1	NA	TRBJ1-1	TGTGCCAGCAGCCTCCCAACCTCCTCGCCAGGGGGTACTGAAGCTTTCTTT	CASSLPTSSPGGTEAFF
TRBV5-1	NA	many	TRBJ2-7	TGCGCCAGCAGCTTCGGCGGGACGCGCACCTACGAGCAGTACTTC	CASSFGGTRTYEQYF
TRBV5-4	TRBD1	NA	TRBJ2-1	TGTGCCAGCATCCGAGGGAGGGGGACAGGGGGCGCCGGAGGACTCGGGGAGCAGTTCTTC	CASIRGRGTGGAGGLGEQFF
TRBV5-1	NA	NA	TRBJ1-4	TGCGCCAGCAGCTTGCGGGAGTCTGGTGAAAAACTGTTTTTT	CASSLRESGEKLFF
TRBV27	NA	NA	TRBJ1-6	TGTGCCAGCAGTCGACAGTTCCAAACCTCCTATAATTCACCCCTCCACTTT	CASSRQFQTSYNSPLHF
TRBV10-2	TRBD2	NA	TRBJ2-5	TGCGCCAGCAGTGGGACTAGAGGATCGGAGACCCAGTACTTC	CASSGTRGSETQYF
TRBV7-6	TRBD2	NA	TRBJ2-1	TGTGCCAGCAGCACTACTAGCGGGAGACAAAATGAGCAGTTCTTC	CASSTTSGRQNEQFF
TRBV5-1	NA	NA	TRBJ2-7	TGCGCCAGCAGCTTCTCGAGGGAGGTCGAGCAGTACTTC	CASSFSREVEQYF
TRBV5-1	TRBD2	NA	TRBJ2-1	TGCGCCAGCAGCTTGGCGGGGGGGCGGAATGAGCAGTTCTTC	CASSLAGGRNEQFF
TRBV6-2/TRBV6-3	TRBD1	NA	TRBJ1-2	TGTGCCAGCAGCCCCCGGGACAGATACTATGGCTACACCTTC	CASSPRDRYYGYTF
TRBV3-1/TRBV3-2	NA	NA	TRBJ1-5	TGTGCCAGCAGCCCCCGATGGGGGCAGGGTAGGAATCAGCCCCAGCATTTT	CASSPRWGQGRNQPQHF
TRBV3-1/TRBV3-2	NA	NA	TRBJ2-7	TGTGCCACCTCGACTCGGGGGATCTACGAGCAGTACTTC	CATSTRGIYEQYF
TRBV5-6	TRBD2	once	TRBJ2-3	TGTGCCAGCAGCTTGTGGGGGGGAGATACGCAGTATTTT	CASSLWGGDTQYF
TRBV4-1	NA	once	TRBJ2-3	TGCGCCAGCAGCCTAAAGGGAGTTGCGGCTCCTACGGATACGCAGTATTTT	CASSLKGVAAPTDTQYF
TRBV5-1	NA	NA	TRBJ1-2	TGCGCCAGCAGACTAGGGATCGCGGAGGGCTATGGCTACACCTTC	CASRLGIAEGYGYTF
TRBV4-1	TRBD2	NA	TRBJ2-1	TGCGCCAGCAGCCCGCAGCGGGAGGCCCGCCGGGGAGAGCAGTTCTTC	CASSPQREARRGEQFF
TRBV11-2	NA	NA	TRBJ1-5	TGTGCCAGCAGCTTGGACAGCCTCAATCAGCCCCAGCATTTT	CASSLDSLNQPQHF
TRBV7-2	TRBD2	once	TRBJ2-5	TGTGCCAGCACCTTCGGGACTAGCGGAGGGTTGGAGACCCAGTACTTC	CASTFGTSGGLETQYF
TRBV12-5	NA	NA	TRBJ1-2	TGTGCTAGTGGTTTGGGCCGAGCTAACTATGGCTACACCTTC	CASGLGRANYGYTF
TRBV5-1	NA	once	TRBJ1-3	TGCGCCAGCAGCCCCGACTCCTACTCTGGAAACACCATATATTTT	CASSPDSYSGNTIYF
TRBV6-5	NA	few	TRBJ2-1	TGTGCCAGCAGCCCCCCATACAATGAGCAGTTCTTC	CASSPPYNEQFF
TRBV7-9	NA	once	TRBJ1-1	TGTGCCAGCAGCCGCGTAGTCGGGCAGGGGAGAACAAACACTGAAGCTTTCTTT	CASSRVVGQGRTNTEAFF
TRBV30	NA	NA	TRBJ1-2	TGTGCCGTGAACAGGGACTATGGCTACACCTTC	CAVNRDYGYTF
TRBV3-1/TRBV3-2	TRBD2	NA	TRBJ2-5	TGTGCCAGCCAAGGAAGACTAGCGGGGATTCAAGAGACCCAGTACTTC	CASQGRLAGIQETQYF
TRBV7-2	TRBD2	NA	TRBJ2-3	TGTGCCAGCAAAACTAGCGGGAGTACAGATACGCAGTATTTT	CASKTSGSTDTQYF
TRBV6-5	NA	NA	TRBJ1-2	TGTGCCAGCAACCAGAACTATGGCTACACCTTC	CASNQNYGYTF
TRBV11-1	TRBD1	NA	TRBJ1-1	TGTGCCAGCAGCTTTTCGTGGGACAGGGGGACTGAAGCTTTCTTT	CASSFSWDRGTEAFF
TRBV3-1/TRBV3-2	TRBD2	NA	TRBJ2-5	TGTGCCAGCAGCCCCTACGGAGCGGGGGGCAAAGAGACCCAGTACTTC	CASSPYGAGGKETQYF
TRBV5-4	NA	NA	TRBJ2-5	TGTGCCAGCAGCTCCCGGGACACGGACCCTACCCAGTACTTC	CASSSRDTDPTQYF
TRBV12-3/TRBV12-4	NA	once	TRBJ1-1	TGTGCCAGCAGTTTAGGACGAGGGACTGAAGCTTTCTTT	CASSLGRGTEAFF